A single sample is the source of the 29 T cell receptor beta chains below, sequenced in a study of blood T cell repertoires in COVID-19. Repertoires were generated with immunoSEQ multiplex PCR, while TCRdb's copy carries only in-frame clones and drops some. The sample yields around 190,000 clones, less than 90% seen once. Sequenced material: PBMCs or T cells enriched from blood (not recorded which). These receptors were collected from a woman in her 30s who had been exposed to COVID-19.

The chain is built from TRBV7-9 and TRBJ1-2, with 10 bases that match TRBD1. V trimming: 5 bases; J trimming: 6 bases; junction bases outside the gene matches: 3. The CDR3 extends over 13 amino acids. Per germline, CDR1 SEHNR and CDR2 FQNEAQ (reference sequence). The CDR3 here is CASSKTGGDGYTF. The CDR3 DNA is TGTGCCAGCAGCAAGACAGGGGGCGATGGCTACACCTTC.

This clone was detected once. V gene TRBV12-1 combines with J gene TRBJ1-5; the D call of TRBD1 is as the table states it, not checked on the DNA. TRBV12-1 is termed a pseudogene. This CDR3 comprises 14 residues. CDR3 DNA: TGTGCCAGCAGCCCCACAGGTAGCAATCAGCCCCAGCATTTT. Translating it yields CASSPTGSNQPQHF.

The rearrangement links TRBV7-9 to TRBJ2-2; 9 bases map to TRBD1. The ends lost 6 bases at V and 5 bases at J; junction bases unmatched: 13. The CDR3 is made up of 17 amino acids. Germline V gene data show CDR1 as SEHNR and CDR2 as FQNEAQ (reference sequence). For the CDR3, the DNA is TGTGCCAGCAGACGAGGGGGTTCCGGGACAGGGACCGGGGAGCTGTTTTTT. This codes for CASRRGGSGTGTGELFF.

This clone has a single count. This chain connects TRBV10-1 to TRBJ2-5, with D possibly being TRBD2 (5 bases). The CDR3 extends over 14 amino acids. Trimming shortened V by 7 bases and J by 5 bases, and 17 bases separated the two germline ends. The V gene's germline CDR1 is WNHNN and CDR2 SYGVQD (reference sequence). CDR3 DNA: TGCGCCAGCACCAAACTAGATATTTACGAGACCCAGTACTTC. Amino acid sequence: CASTKLDIYETQYF.

The rearrangement links TRBV14 to TRBJ1-2; possible D gene TRBD1, 5 bases. The germline CDR1 and CDR2 sequences are SGHDN and FVKESK. This CDR3 contains 16 residues. Trimming removed 1 base at V and 8 bases at J, with 20 bases between. The CDR3 spells CASSQAAWRGSGGYTF. The CDR3 DNA sequence: TGTGCCAGCAGCCAAGCGGCGTGGAGGGGCAGTGGCGGCTACACCTTC.

The chain couples TRBV4-1 to TRBJ1-2; 7 bases map to TRBD1. The V segment lost 1 base and the J segment 4 bases; nucleotides outside the gene matches: 6. This CDR3 is 15 amino acids long. Per the germline V gene, CDR1 is MGHRA and CDR2 is YSYEKL. CDR3: CASSQVAGGTYGYTF. CDR3 coding DNA: TGCGCCAGCAGCCAAGTAGCAGGGGGTACCTATGGCTACACCTTC.

V and J are TRBV7-2 and TRBJ2-7; 9 nucleotides align to TRBD1. This CDR3 contains 14 residues. The germline gives CDR1 SGHTA, CDR2 FQGNSA. Trimming took 6 bases from V and 8 from J; bases not matched to a gene: 11. The chain's CDR3 is CASSQQGASFKQYF. The CDR3 bases are TGTGCCAGCAGTCAACAGGGGGCCTCCTTCAAGCAGTACTTC.

In this sample, this clone turned up once. The V and J genes are TRBV7-6 and TRBJ2-5; D gene uncertain. CDR1 and CDR2 (germline): SGHVS, FNYEAQ. The CDR3 sequence is 17 residues long. Trimming removed 1 base at V and 1 base at J, with 16 bases between. CDR3 bases: TGTGCCAGCAGCTTAGGCGGCGAAGGCACCCGCCAAGAGACCCAGTACTTC. Residues: CASSLGGEGTRQETQYF. Full variable domain (missing parts from reference TRBV7-6 and TRBJ2-5): GAGVSQSPRYKVTKRGQDVALRCDPISGHVSLYWYRQALGQGPEFLTYFNYEAQQDKSGLPNDRFSAERPEGSISTLTIQRTEQRDSAMYRCASSLGGEGTRQETQYFGPGTRLLVL.

The rearrangement links TRBV6-4 to TRBJ2-1; 10 positions match TRBD2. Germline V CDR1 and CDR2: MRHNA, SNTAGT. This CDR3 is built from 14 residues. Trimming cost V 2 bases and J 9 bases; bases outside gene matches: 4. The chain's CDR3 is CASSDSGGATEQFF. CDR3 coding DNA: TGTGCCAGCAGTGACAGCGGGGGGGCCACTGAGCAGTTCTTC.

The rearrangement links TRBV6-1 to TRBJ1-3, with D possibly matching TRBD1 (6 bases). CDR1 and CDR2 (germline): MNHNS, SASEGT. V lost 1 base, J lost 0 bases, and 19 bases lay in between. The CDR3 loop spans 19 amino acids. The CDR3 is CASSEVPTTGFFSGNTIYF. The CDR3, as DNA: TGTGCCAGCAGTGAAGTACCTACGACAGGATTTTTCTCTGGAAACACCATATATTTT.

This chain connects TRBV5-8 to TRBJ1-2; D ambiguous. Looked up from germline, CDR1 is SGHTS and CDR2 is YDEGEE. This CDR3 is built from 15 residues. V lost 1 base to trimming and J lost 4 bases, with 14 bases between them. Written as DNA, the CDR3 is TGTGCCAGCAGCTTGTCCCAGTTCCCCATCTATGGCTACACCTTC. Encoded protein: CASSLSQFPIYGYTF.

This clone was counted a few times. The J gene is TRBJ1-5, the V gene TRBV9, with TRBD1 matching 7 bases. After removal of 3 bases from V and 2 bases from J, the junction contained 11 bases not matched to a gene. The V gene's germline CDR1 is SGDLS and CDR2 YYNGEE. This CDR3 has 17 residues. This CDR3 reads CASSAGLRGTGNQPQHF. The CDR3 bases are TGTGCCAGCAGCGCAGGATTGAGAGGGACAGGCAATCAGCCCCAGCATTTT.

The rearrangement links TRBV11-2 to TRBJ2-7; D unclear. Germline V gene data show CDR1 as SGHAT and CDR2 as FQNNGV. This CDR3 has 12 residues. V lost 3 bases, J lost 3 bases, and 6 bases lay in between. DNA of the CDR3: TGTGCCAGCAGCTTTTCGGGCTACGAGCAGTACTTC. Its translation is CASSFSGYEQYF. The full variable domain, completed using reference TRBV11-2 and TRBJ2-7, is EAGVAQSPRYKIIEKRQSVAFWCNPISGHATLYWYQQILGQGPKLLIQFQNNGVVDDSQLPKDRFSAERLKGVDSTLKIQPAKLEDSAVYLCASSFSGYEQYFGPGTRLTVT.

This chain links TRBV12-3 or TRBV12-4 with TRBJ2-7, with D maybe TRBD1 (6 bases). The CDR3 is 13 residues long. V was shortened by 3 bases and J by 7 bases, with 13 bases between the two germline ends. The DNA for the CDR3 is TGTGCCAGCAGTTTGGGGACATATGGGGAGCAGTACTTC. As protein: CASSLGTYGEQYF.

This chain links TRBV4-1 with TRBJ2-5; 7 positions match TRBD2. The CDR3 loop spans 14 amino acids. V was pared by 5 bases and J by 2 bases, with 5 bases of the junction left unmatched. Germline values: CDR1 MGHRA, CDR2 YSYEKL. Here the CDR3 reads CASSTLAEQETQYF. CDR3 sequence (DNA): TGCGCCAGCAGCACCCTAGCGGAACAAGAGACCCAGTACTTC.

This chain uses TRBV5-6 with TRBJ2-7; tentatively, D is TRBD2 (7 bases). V was cut by 3 bases and J by 2 bases, with 24 bases left in between. Germline CDR1 is SGHDT and CDR2 is YYEEEE. The CDR3 contains 18 residues. The CDR3 nucleotides read TGTGCCAGCAGCTCTCCAAAGGATGCGGGGGCCACAGCCTACGAGCAGTACTTC. Translating gives CASSSPKDAGATAYEQYF.

This clone was recorded once. J is TRBJ1-2 and V is TRBV24-1; D is possibly TRBD1 (6 bases). Trimming pared 7 bases from V and 6 bases from J, leaving 14 bases between. This CDR3 comprises 13 residues. Germline loops: CDR1 KGHDR, CDR2 SFDVKD. Written as DNA, the CDR3 is TGTGCCACCAGCTCAGGGGTGTTTAATGGCTACACCTTC. Translating gives CATSSGVFNGYTF.

The chain joins TRBV5-4 to TRBJ2-5; tentative D call: TRBD2 (5 bases). Trimming removed 4 bases from V and 4 bases from J, with 17 bases in between. CDR1 and CDR2 (germline): SGHNT, YYREEE (reference sequence). The CDR3 sequence is 15 residues long. The CDR3 loop is CASSPTSNRAETQYF. CDR3 in DNA: TGTGCCAGCAGCCCCACTAGTAATCGAGCAGAGACCCAGTACTTC.

The V call is TRBV11-1, the J call TRBJ2-7; 9 bases are shared with TRBD2. Germline loops: CDR1 SGHAT, CDR2 FQDESV (reference sequence). Unmatched junction bases numbered 5, after V lost 2 bases and J lost 3 bases. The CDR3 extends over 15 amino acids. CDR3 sequence (DNA): TGTGCCAGCAGCTTAAGGGTAGCGGGGGTCTACGAGCAGTACTTC. Residues: CASSLRVAGVYEQYF.

CDR3 amino acids: CASSSGQGYEKLFF. In nucleotides, the CDR3 is TGTGCCAGCAGCTCAGGACAGGGGTATGAAAAACTGTTTTTT. The chain is built from TRBV11-2 and TRBJ1-4, with 9 nucleotides matching TRBD1. Germline trimming cut 4 bases from V and 6 bases from J; bases unmatched to any gene: 3. The CDR3 is 14 amino acids. The germline V gene has CDR1 SGHAT and CDR2 FQNNGV.

The CDR3 nucleotides read TGTGCCAGCAGCTCCGGGTTTGGCGGTAATGAAAAACTGTTTTTT. Translation gives CASSSGFGGNEKLFF. This chain links TRBV5-6 with TRBJ1-4, with no clear D. The V gene's germline CDR1 is SGHDT and CDR2 YYEEEE. The ends were cut back, 3 bases at V and 4 bases at J, with 13 bases in the middle. The CDR3 contains 15 residues.

The V and J genes are TRBV7-6 and TRBJ2-7, with 8 bases that match TRBD2. After removal of 3 bases from V and 5 bases from J, the junction contained 9 bases not matched to a gene. Germline lookup yields CDR1 SGHVS and CDR2 FNYEAQ. The CDR3 sequence is 15 residues long. The CDR3 bases are TGTGCCAGCAGCTTGACTCAGAGCGGGAGAGACGAGCAGTACTTC. Amino acids: CASSLTQSGRDEQYF.

The genes are TRBV6-1 and TRBJ2-2; 8 bases are shared with TRBD1. The CDR3 sequence is 16 residues long. The ends lost 3 bases at V and 3 bases at J; junction bases unmatched: 6. Germline V gene data show CDR1 as MNHNS and CDR2 as SASEGT. The DNA for the CDR3 is TGTGCCAGCAGTGACAGGGGGCGCGGGGACACCGGGGAGCTGTTTTTT. Its translation: CASSDRGRGDTGELFF.

The rearrangement uses TRBV6-1 and TRBJ2-1, with D maybe TRBD2 (5 bases). Trimming cost V 3 bases and J 12 bases, with 12 bases left between them. The CDR3 runs 12 residues. CDR1 is MNHNS and CDR2 is SASEGT in the germline V gene. CDR3 residues: CASSESARGQFF. CDR3 nucleotides: TGTGCCAGCAGTGAGTCAGCCCGGGGGCAGTTCTTC.

The V gene is TRBV19, the J gene TRBJ1-6; 7 positions match TRBD1. Germline V gene sequence: CDR1 LNHDA, CDR2 SQIVND (reference sequence). This CDR3 region has 14 residues. V lost 0 bases, J lost 12 bases, and 5 bases stayed unmatched. CDR3 sequence (DNA): TGTGCCAGTAGTATAGAGGACAGGAGCAAACCCCTCCACTTT. Encoded protein: CASSIEDRSKPLHF.

This clone has only a few counts. The chain employs TRBV6-5 and TRBJ1-2; 8 bases line up with TRBD1. Germline CDR1 reads MNHEY; CDR2 reads SVGAGI. The J segment lost 7 bases and the V segment lost 0 bases, leaving 4 bases of the junction unmatched. CDR3 length: 14 residues. This chain's CDR3 is CASSYSRTGIGYTF. The CDR3 DNA reads TGTGCCAGCAGTTACTCCCGGACAGGGATTGGCTACACCTTC.

This chain connects TRBV27 to TRBJ1-2; D is possibly TRBD1 (6 bases). CDR3 length: 15 residues. V lost 2 bases, J lost 8 bases, and 18 bases lay in between. Germline V gene data show CDR1 as MNHEY and CDR2 as SMNVEV (reference sequence). The CDR3 reads CASSLLGAGFMGYTF. CDR3 bases: TGTGCCAGCAGTTTACTGGGGGCAGGGTTCATGGGCTACACCTTC.

The chain carries TRBV5-1 and TRBJ1-3, with TRBD1 matching 10 bases. J was trimmed by 4 bases and V by 0 bases; bases with no gene match: 4. Germline V gives CDR1 SGHRS, CDR2 YFSETQ. CDR3 length equals 16 residues. For the CDR3, the DNA is TGCGCCAGCAGCTTGGCCGGGACAGGGGAAGGAAACACCATATATTTT. Amino acids: CASSLAGTGEGNTIYF.

The DNA for the CDR3 is TGTGCCAGCAGTTACTGGGATGGGGGCCAAGCGCCCCAGTACTTC. Translation: CASSYWDGGQAPQYF. The chain uses TRBV6-5 and TRBJ2-5; D may be TRBD1 (6 bases). The V and J ends lost 1 base and 9 bases respectively, with 18 bases between them. The germline gives CDR1 MNHEY, CDR2 SVGAGI. The CDR3 spans 15 residues.